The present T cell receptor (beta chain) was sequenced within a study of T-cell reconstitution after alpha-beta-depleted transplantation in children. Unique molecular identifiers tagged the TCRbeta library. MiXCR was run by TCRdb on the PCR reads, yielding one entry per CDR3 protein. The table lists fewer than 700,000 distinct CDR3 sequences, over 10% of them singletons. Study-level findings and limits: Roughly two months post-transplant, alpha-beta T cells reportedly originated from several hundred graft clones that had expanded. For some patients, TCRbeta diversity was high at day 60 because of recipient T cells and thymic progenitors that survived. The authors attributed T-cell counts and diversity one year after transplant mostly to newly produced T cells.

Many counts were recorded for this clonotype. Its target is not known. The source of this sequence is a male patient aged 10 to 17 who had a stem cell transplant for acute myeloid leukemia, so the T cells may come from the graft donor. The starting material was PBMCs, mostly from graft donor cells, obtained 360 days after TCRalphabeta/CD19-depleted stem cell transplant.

As DNA, the CDR3 is TGTGCCAGCAGCTTAGTGGGTTGGTCCTATAATTCACCCCTCCACTTT. It is translated as CASSLVGWSYNSPLHF. The rearrangement links TRBV7-2 to TRBJ1-6, with D unclear. Germline V gives CDR1 SGHTA, CDR2 FQGNSA. The CDR3 consists of 16 residues. Trimming stripped 1 base from V and 1 base from J, with 8 bases between.